Here is one TCR beta chain with its context. Sample-barcoded 5' priming and a J-beta primer mix drove a second PCR of about 6 to 12 cycles. TCRdb re-analysed the 5' RACE reads in MiXCR, keeping a single row per CDR3 protein. The sample lists 1.5 million to 2 million distinct CDR3 sequences; 28% were seen once. Each sample gave at least 6 million isolated PBMCs. Germline lookup yields CDR1 SGHTA and CDR2 FQGNSA. This CDR3 is built from 14 residues. V lost 6 bases and J lost 7, with 18 bases in between. The sample is drawn from a study of blood T cells in healthy people across ages. The sequenced sample consisted of blood. The chain combines TRBV7-2 with TRBJ1-1; TRBD1 might be the D (6 bases). The clonotype was recovered from a woman aged 30 to 39 in good health. CDR3 residues: CASSRDNFGGEAFF. CDR3 nucleotides: TGTGCCAGCAGTCGGGACAACTTCGGGGGTGAAGCTTTCTTT.